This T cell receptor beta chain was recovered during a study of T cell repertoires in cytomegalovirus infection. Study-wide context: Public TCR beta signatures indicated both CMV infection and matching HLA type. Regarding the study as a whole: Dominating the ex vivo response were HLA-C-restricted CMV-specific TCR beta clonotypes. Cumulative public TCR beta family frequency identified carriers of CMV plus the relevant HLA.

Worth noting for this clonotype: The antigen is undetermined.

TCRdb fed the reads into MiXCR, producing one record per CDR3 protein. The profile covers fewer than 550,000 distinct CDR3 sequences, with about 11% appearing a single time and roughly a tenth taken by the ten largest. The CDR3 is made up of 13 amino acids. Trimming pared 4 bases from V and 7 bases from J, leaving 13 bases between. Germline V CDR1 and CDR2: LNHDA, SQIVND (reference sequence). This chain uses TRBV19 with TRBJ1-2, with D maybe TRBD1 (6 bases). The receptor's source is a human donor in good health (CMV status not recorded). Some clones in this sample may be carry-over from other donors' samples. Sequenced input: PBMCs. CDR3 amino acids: CASSTTGRRGYTF. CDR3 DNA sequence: TGTGCCAGTAGTACCACAGGGCGACGTGGCTACACCTTC.